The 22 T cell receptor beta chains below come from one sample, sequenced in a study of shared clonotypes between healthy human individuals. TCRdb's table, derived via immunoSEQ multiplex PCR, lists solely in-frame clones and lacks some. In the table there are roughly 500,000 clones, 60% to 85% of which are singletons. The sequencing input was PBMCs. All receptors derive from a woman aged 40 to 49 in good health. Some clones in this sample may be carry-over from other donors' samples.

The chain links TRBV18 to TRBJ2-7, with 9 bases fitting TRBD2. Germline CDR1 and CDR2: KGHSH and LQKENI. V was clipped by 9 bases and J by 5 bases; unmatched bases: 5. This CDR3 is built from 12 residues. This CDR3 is CASSGSSDEQYF. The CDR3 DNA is TGTGCCAGTAGCGGGAGCAGCGACGAGCAGTACTTC.

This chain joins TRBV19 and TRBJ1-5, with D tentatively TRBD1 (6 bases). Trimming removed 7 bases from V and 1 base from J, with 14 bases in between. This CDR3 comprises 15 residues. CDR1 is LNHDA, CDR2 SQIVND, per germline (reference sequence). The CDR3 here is CASTKEDRSNQPQHF. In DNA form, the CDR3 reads TGTGCCAGTACTAAAGAGGACAGAAGCAATCAGCCCCAGCATTTT.

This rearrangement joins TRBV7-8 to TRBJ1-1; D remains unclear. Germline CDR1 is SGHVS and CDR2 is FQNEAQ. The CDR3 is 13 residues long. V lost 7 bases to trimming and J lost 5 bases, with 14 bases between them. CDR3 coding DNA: TGTGCCAGCATAAAGATGTTCGGGACTGAAGCTTTCTTT. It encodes CASIKMFGTEAFF. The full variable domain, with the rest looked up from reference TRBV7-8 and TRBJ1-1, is GAGVSQSPRYKVAKRGQDVALRCDPISGHVSLFWYQQALGQGPEFLTYFQNEAQLDKSGLPSDRFFAERPEGSVSTLKIQRTQQEDSAVYLCASIKMFGTEAFFGQGTRLTVV.

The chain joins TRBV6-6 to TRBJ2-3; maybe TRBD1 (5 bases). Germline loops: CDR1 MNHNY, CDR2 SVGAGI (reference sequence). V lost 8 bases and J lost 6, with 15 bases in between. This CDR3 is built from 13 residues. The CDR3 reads CASRGRGRDTQYF. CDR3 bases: TGTGCCAGCCGAGGTAGGGGCCGGGATACGCAGTATTTT.

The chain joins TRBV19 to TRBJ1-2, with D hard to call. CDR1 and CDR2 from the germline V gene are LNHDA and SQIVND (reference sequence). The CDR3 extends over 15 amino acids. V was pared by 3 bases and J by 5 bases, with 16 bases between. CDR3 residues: CASSIPRGGGYGYTF. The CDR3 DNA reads TGTGCCAGTAGTATCCCGCGGGGAGGCGGGTATGGCTACACCTTC.

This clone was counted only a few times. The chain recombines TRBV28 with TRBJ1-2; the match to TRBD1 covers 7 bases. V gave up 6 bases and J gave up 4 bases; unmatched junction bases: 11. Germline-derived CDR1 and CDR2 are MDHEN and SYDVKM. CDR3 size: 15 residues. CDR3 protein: CASSLPQGTGYGYTF. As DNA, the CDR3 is TGTGCCAGCAGCCTGCCACAGGGGACCGGCTATGGCTACACCTTC.

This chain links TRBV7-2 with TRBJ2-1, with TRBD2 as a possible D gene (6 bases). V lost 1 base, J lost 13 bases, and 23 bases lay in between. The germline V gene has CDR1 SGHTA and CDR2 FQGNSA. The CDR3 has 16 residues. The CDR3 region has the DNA TGTGCCAGCAGCTTAGGCCGGGTGATTGCGGGATTGGGACAGTTCTTC. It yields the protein CASSLGRVIAGLGQFF.

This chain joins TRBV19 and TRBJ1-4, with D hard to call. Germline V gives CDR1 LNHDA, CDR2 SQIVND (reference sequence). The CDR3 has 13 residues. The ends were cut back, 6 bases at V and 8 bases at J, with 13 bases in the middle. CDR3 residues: CASSTPPSEKLFF. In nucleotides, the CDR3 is TGTGCCAGTAGCACGCCCCCGAGCGAAAAACTGTTTTTT.

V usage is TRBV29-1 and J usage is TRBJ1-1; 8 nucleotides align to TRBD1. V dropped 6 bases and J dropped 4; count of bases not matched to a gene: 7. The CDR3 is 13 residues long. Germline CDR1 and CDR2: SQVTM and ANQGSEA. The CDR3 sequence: CSVAQGDGTEAFF. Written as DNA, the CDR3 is TGCAGCGTCGCACAGGGGGACGGCACTGAAGCTTTCTTT. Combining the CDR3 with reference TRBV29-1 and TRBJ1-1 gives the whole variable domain SAVISQKPSRDICQRGTSLTIQCQVDSQVTMMFWYRQQPGQSLTLIATANQGSEATYESGFVIDKFPISRPNLTFSTLTVSNMSPEDSSIYLCSVAQGDGTEAFFGQGTRLTVV.

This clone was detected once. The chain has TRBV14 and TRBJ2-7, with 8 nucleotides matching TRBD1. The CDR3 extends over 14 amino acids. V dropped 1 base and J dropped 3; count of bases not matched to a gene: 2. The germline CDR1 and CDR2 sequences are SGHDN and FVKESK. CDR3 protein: CASSQGTGHYEQYF. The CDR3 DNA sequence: TGTGCCAGCAGCCAAGGGACAGGGCACTACGAGCAGTACTTC.

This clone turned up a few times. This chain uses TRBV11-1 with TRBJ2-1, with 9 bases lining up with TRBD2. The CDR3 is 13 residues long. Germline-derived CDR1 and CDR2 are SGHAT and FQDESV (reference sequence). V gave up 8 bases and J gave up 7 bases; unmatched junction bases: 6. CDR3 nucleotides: TGTGCCAGCCGGGGACTAGCCTGGAATGAGCAGTTCTTC. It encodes CASRGLAWNEQFF.

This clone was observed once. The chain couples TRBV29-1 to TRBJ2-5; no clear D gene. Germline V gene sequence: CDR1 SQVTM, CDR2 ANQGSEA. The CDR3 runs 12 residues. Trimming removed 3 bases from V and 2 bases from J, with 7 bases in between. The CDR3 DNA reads TGCAGCGTTGACGTGCCTCAAGAGACCCAGTACTTC. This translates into CSVDVPQETQYF.

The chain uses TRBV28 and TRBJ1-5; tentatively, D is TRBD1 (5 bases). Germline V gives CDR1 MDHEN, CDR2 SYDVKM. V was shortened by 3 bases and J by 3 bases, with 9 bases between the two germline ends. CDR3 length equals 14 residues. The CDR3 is CASSLGGNNQPQHF. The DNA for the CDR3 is TGTGCCAGCAGTTTGGGGGGTAACAATCAGCCCCAGCATTTT.

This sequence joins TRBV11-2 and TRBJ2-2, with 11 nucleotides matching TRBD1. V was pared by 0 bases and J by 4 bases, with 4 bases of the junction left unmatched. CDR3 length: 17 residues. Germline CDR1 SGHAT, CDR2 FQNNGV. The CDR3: CASSLDPDRGRTGELFF. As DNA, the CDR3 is TGTGCCAGCAGCTTAGATCCGGACAGGGGGCGCACCGGGGAGCTGTTTTTT.

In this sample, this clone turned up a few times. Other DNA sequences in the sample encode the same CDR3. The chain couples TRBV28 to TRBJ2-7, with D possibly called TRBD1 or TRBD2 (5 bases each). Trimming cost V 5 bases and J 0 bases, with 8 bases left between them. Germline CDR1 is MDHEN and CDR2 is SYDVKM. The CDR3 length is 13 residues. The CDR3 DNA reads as TGTGCCAGCAGTCCAGGGAGCTCCTACGAGCAGTACTTC. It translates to CASSPGSSYEQYF.

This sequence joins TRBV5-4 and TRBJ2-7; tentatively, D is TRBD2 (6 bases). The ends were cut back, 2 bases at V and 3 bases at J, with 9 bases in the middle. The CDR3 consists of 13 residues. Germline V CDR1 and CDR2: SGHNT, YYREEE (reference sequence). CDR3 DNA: TGTGCCAGCAGCTTTGGGGGACTCTACGAGCAGTACTTC. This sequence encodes CASSFGGLYEQYF.

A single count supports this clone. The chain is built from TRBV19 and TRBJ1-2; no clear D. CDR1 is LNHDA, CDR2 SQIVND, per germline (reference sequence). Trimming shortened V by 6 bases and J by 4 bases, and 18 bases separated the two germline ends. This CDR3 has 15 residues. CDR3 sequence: CASRSLIPLTYGYTF. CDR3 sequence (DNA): TGTGCCAGTAGATCTTTGATCCCCCTGACCTATGGCTACACCTTC.

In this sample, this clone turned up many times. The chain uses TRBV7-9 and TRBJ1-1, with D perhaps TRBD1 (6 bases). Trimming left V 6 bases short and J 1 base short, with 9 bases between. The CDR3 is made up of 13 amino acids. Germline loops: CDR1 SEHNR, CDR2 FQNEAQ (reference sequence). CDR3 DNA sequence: TGTGCCAGCAGTATGGACAGGAACACTGAAGCTTTCTTT. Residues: CASSMDRNTEAFF.

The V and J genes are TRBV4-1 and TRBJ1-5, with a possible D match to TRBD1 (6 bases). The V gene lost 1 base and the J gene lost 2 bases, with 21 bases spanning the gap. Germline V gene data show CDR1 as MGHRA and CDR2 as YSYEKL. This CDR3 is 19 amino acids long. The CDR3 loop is CASSQAQNTGARGNQPQHF. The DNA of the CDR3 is TGCGCCAGCAGCCAAGCCCAAAACACGGGGGCGCGGGGCAATCAGCCCCAGCATTTT.

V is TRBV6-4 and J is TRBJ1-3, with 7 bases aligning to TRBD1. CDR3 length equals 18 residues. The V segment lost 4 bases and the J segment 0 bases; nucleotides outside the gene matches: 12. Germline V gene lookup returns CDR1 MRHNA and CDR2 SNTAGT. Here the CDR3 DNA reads TGTGCCAGCAGTGTATCGGGACAGCAGAAACCCTCTGGAAACACCATATATTTT. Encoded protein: CASSVSGQQKPSGNTIYF.

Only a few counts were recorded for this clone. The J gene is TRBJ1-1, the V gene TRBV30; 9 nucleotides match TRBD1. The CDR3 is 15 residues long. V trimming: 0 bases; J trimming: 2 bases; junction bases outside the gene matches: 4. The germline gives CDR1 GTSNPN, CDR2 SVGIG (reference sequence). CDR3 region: CAWSVGQGINTEAFF. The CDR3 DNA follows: TGTGCCTGGAGTGTCGGACAGGGGATCAACACTGAAGCTTTCTTT.

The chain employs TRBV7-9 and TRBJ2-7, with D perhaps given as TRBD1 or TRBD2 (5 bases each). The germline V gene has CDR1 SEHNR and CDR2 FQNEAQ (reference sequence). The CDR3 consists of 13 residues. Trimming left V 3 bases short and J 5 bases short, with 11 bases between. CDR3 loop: CASSFSGRDEQYF. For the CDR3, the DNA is TGTGCCAGCAGCTTTTCGGGGCGCGACGAGCAGTACTTC.